The rows below give T cell receptor beta chains drawn from one sample of a study of response to subunit inactivated influenza vaccine. TCRdb independently ran MiXCR on the RT-PCR reads; one entry per CDR3 protein. Of roughly 570,000 distinct CDR3 sequences listed, over 10% were seen once; the top ten hold around 14%. Material: PBMCs from blood, obtained roughly 45 days after vaccination. All receptors derive from a man aged 50-60 years who received an inactivated influenza vaccine. Each CDR3 is given with its conserved first and last residue. The D gene is left open where the match is weak. Only some rows state a clone size, as once, few, many or a class for expanded clones.

>TRBD1|TRBJ1-1|NA|TRBV10-3
CAISESKDRGNTEAFF
TGTGCCATCAGTGAGTCGAAGGACAGGGGTAACACTGAAGCTTTCTTT
>TRBD1|TRBJ1-1|NA|TRBV20-1
CSAAGQTRVNTEAFF
TGCAGTGCTGCGGGACAGACGCGAGTGAACACTGAAGCTTTCTTT
>NA|TRBJ1-1|few|TRBV5-1
CASSLEAVNTEAFF
TGCGCCAGCAGCTTGGAGGCCGTGAACACTGAAGCTTTCTTT
>NA|TRBJ1-1|many|TRBV12-3/TRBV12-4
CASSFRSWSTEAFF
TGTGCCAGCAGTTTCCGGTCCTGGAGCACTGAAGCTTTCTTT
>TRBD1|TRBJ2-1|few|TRBV27
CASSLLQGRGYNEQFF
TGTGCCAGCAGTTTATTACAGGGGCGCGGATACAATGAGCAGTTCTTC
>NA|TRBJ2-6|NA|TRBV20-1
CSAPTPSGANVLTF
TGCAGTGCACCGACCCCGTCTGGGGCCAACGTCCTGACTTTC
>TRBD2|TRBJ2-2|NA|TRBV4-2
CASSQDVAGVNTGELFF
TGTGCCAGCAGCCAAGACGTGGCGGGAGTGAACACCGGGGAGCTGTTTTTT
>NA|TRBJ1-2|NA|TRBV4-3
CASSQGWGFVYGYTF
TGCGCCAGCAGCCAAGGATGGGGGTTTGTCTATGGCTACACCTTC
>NA|TRBJ2-1|many|TRBV7-9
CASSFFGGDEQFF
TGTGCCAGCAGCTTTTTTGGGGGCGACGAGCAGTTCTTC
>TRBD2|TRBJ2-1|NA|TRBV7-6
CASSRRTSGGYNEQFF
TGTGCCAGCAGCCGGAGGACTAGCGGGGGCTACAATGAGCAGTTCTTC
>NA|TRBJ2-1|NA|TRBV5-5
CASSLILYTYNEQFF
TGTGCCAGCAGCTTGATACTGTACACCTACAATGAGCAGTTCTTC
>NA|TRBJ2-5|NA|TRBV2
CASSEQGYQETQYF
TGTGCCAGCAGTGAACAGGGCTACCAAGAGACCCAGTACTTC
>NA|TRBJ2-7|many|TRBV3-1
CASSQDSTFQEQYF
TGTGCCAGCAGCCAAGATTCGACTTTTCAAGAGCAGTACTTC
>NA|TRBJ1-2|NA|TRBV7-9
CASSPPPENMGGYTF
TGTGCCAGCAGCCCTCCCCCCGAGAATATGGGGGGCTACACCTTC
>TRBD1|TRBJ1-6|few|TRBV10-2
CATRTGRGYNSPLHF
TGCGCCACCCGGACAGGGAGAGGTTATAATTCACCCCTCCACTTT
>NA|TRBJ1-2|NA|TRBV20-1
CSASGTESYGYTF
TGCAGTGCCTCCGGGACGGAAAGCTATGGCTACACCTTC
>NA|TRBJ2-2|few|TRBV4-3
CASSQRLGWDGELFF
TGCGCCAGCAGCCAACGACTAGGGTGGGACGGGGAGCTGTTTTTT
>TRBD2|TRBJ2-3|NA|TRBV28
CASSPTTSLAGGPDTDTQYF
TGTGCCAGCAGTCCCACCACCTCCTTAGCGGGAGGGCCGGACACAGATACGCAGTATTTT
>TRBD1|TRBJ2-7|NA|TRBV28
CASSLPGGTYEQYF
TGTGCCAGCAGTTTGCCAGGGGGTACCTACGAGCAGTACTTC
>NA|TRBJ1-3|NA|TRBV4-2
CASSQRRAGNTIYF
TGTGCCAGCAGCCAAAGGAGAGCTGGAAACACCATATATTTT
>NA|TRBJ2-7|NA|TRBV4-3
CASSQEFGRANEQYF
TGCGCCAGCAGCCAAGAGTTCGGCAGGGCGAACGAGCAGTACTTC
>NA|TRBJ2-1|NA|TRBV6-2/TRBV6-3
CASTPSPAYNEQFF
TGTGCCAGCACCCCTAGCCCGGCCTACAATGAGCAGTTCTTC
>NA|TRBJ2-1|many|TRBV9
CASSATDNEQFF
TGTGCCAGCAGCGCAACAGACAATGAGCAGTTCTTC
>NA|TRBJ2-1|few|TRBV7-9
CASSPRAGARRYNEQFF
TGTGCCAGCAGCCCACGGGCAGGGGCCCGGAGGTACAATGAGCAGTTCTTC
>NA|TRBJ2-3|many|TRBV5-1
CASSLWKDRTDTQYF
TGCGCCAGCAGCTTGTGGAAGGACCGCACAGATACGCAGTATTTT
>NA|TRBJ2-3|many|TRBV4-2
CASSPQVGPDTQYF
TGTGCCAGCAGCCCACAGGTGGGGCCAGATACGCAGTATTTT
>NA|TRBJ2-3|few|TRBV7-9
CASSYPGTQQIDTQYF
TGTGCCAGCAGCTACCCCGGGACGCAACAGATAGATACGCAGTATTTT
>NA|TRBJ2-2|few|TRBV9
CASSVVVGSKDGELFF
TGTGCCAGCAGCGTAGTTGTCGGGAGTAAGGACGGGGAGCTGTTTTTT
>NA|TRBJ2-5|NA|TRBV5-1
CASSLDHAETQYF
TGCGCCAGCAGCTTGGATCACGCAGAGACCCAGTACTTC
>NA|TRBJ1-5|many|TRBV20-1
CSALVGGDQPQHF
TGCAGTGCTCTAGTGGGGGGGGATCAGCCCCAGCATTTT
>NA|TRBJ2-3|NA|TRBV11-2
CASSRDSIGTQYF
TGTGCCAGCAGCCGCGACTCCATTGGTACGCAGTATTTT
>NA|TRBJ1-3|few|TRBV20-1
CSARGVSGRENTIYF
TGCAGTGCTAGAGGGGTGTCAGGGCGGGAAAACACCATATATTTT
>NA|TRBJ1-2|few|TRBV7-9
CASSPSFNRANGYTF
TGTGCCAGCAGCCCGAGTTTTAACAGGGCGAATGGCTACACCTTC
>NA|TRBJ2-1|few|TRBV20-1
CSANIRLNNEQFF
TGCAGTGCTAATATCAGACTGAACAATGAGCAGTTCTTC
>NA|TRBJ1-2|many|TRBV28
CASSGLGDGYTF
TGTGCCAGCAGCGGGCTGGGGGATGGCTACACCTTC
>TRBD1|TRBJ1-3|few|TRBV7-9
CASSRDHRGHGGNTIYF
TGTGCCAGCAGTAGGGACCACAGGGGGCATGGAGGAAACACCATATATTTT
>NA|TRBJ2-7|few|TRBV11-2
CASSVRGLAHEQYF
TGTGCCAGCAGCGTCAGGGGTTTAGCTCACGAGCAGTACTTC
>TRBD1|TRBJ1-2|few|TRBV20-1
CSAGRVGTGKVSNYGYTF
TGCAGTGCCGGACGTGTAGGGACAGGGAAAGTATCGAACTATGGCTACACCTTC
>NA|TRBJ2-6|many|TRBV10-3
CAISGRESGANVLTF
TGTGCCATCAGTGGGAGGGAGTCTGGGGCCAACGTCCTGACTTTC
>NA|TRBJ1-1|few|TRBV9
CASSVGGSMNTEAFF
TGTGCCAGCAGCGTCGGAGGATCCATGAACACTGAAGCTTTCTTT
>TRBD1|TRBJ2-1|NA|TRBV9
CASSVVSDRGLDEQFF
TGTGCCAGCAGCGTGGTTTCGGACAGGGGGCTGGATGAGCAGTTCTTC
>NA|TRBJ2-7|many|TRBV5-1
CASSLGGAPYEQYF
TGCGCCAGCAGCTTGGGCGGGGCCCCCTACGAGCAGTACTTC
>TRBD1|TRBJ2-1|NA|TRBV7-9
CASRRDRSSCNEQFF
TGTGCCAGCAGAAGGGACAGGAGCTCCTGCAATGAGCAGTTCTTC
>TRBD1|TRBJ2-5|NA|TRBV5-6
CASSLEGTGRGKTQYF
TGTGCCAGCAGCTTGGAGGGGACAGGGCGGGGGAAGACCCAGTACTTC
>NA|TRBJ2-2|many|TRBV5-6
CASRSTGRSAGELFF
TGTGCCAGCAGGTCGACAGGGAGGTCAGCCGGGGAGCTGTTTTTT
>NA|TRBJ2-7|NA|TRBV5-1
CASSFPPHEQYF
TGCGCCAGCAGCTTCCCCCCCCACGAGCAGTACTTC
>TRBD1|TRBJ1-5|few|TRBV12-3/TRBV12-4
CASRARGRGQPQHF
TGTGCCAGCAGGGCCAGGGGGCGCGGTCAGCCCCAGCATTTT
>NA|TRBJ1-2|NA|TRBV11-2
CASSLTSSYGYTF
TGTGCCAGCAGCTTAACTTCCAGCTATGGCTACACCTTC
>TRBD1|TRBJ2-2|NA|TRBV20-1
CSAPGQGLSTGELFF
TGCAGTGCACCGGGACAGGGCCTTTCGACCGGGGAGCTGTTTTTT
>NA|TRBJ2-4|few|TRBV7-2
CASSRTVKNIQYF
TGTGCCAGCAGCAGGACAGTGAAAAACATTCAGTACTTC
>TRBD2|TRBJ2-1|NA|TRBV7-2
CASSRTSDNEQFF
TGTGCCAGCAGCCGGACTAGCGATAATGAGCAGTTCTTC
>NA|TRBJ2-1|few|TRBV7-2
CASSLLRLNEQFF
TGTGCCAGCAGCTTACTCCGTCTCAATGAGCAGTTCTTC
>NA|TRBJ2-2|NA|TRBV7-9
CASSFSSSGELFF
TGTGCCAGCAGCTTCAGTTCTAGCGGGGAGCTGTTTTTT
>TRBD2|TRBJ2-7|NA|TRBV7-2
CASSLDNGRAYEQYF
TGTGCCAGCAGCTTAGACAACGGGAGGGCTTACGAGCAGTACTTC
>NA|TRBJ2-7|few|TRBV7-9
CASSQQIGEQYF
TGTGCCAGCAGCCAGCAAATCGGCGAGCAGTACTTC